The 32 T cell receptor beta chains given below trace back to one sample, sequenced in a study of blood T cell repertoires in COVID-19. Sequencing was performed with immunoSEQ multiplex PCR; in TCRdb, only in-frame clones are kept and a portion is missing. The repertoire holds 350,000 to 500,000 clones, approximately 90% seen once, with 0.8% to 1% in the top ten. Sequencing was done on a sample of peripheral blood. Every receptor here comes from a man younger than 35 with COVID-19, enrolled during active disease.

The sample holds one count of this clone. The chain carries TRBV27 and TRBJ1-2; D not resolved. The CDR3 consists of 14 residues. Germline-derived CDR1 and CDR2 are MNHEY and SMNVEV (reference sequence). The ends were cut back, 3 bases at V and 4 bases at J, with 12 bases in the middle. The CDR3, as DNA: TGTGCCAGCAGTTTGGGCGTAGGAAGCTATGGCTACACCTTC. This codes for CASSLGVGSYGYTF.

The chain joins TRBV2 to TRBJ2-7, with a tentative D call TRBD1 (6 bases). Germline V CDR1 and CDR2: SNHLY, FYNNEI. Trimming took 6 bases from V and 1 from J, leaving 10 bases between them. The CDR3 consists of 13 residues. CDR3 sequence reads: CASRDRNSYEQYF. Here the CDR3 DNA reads TGTGCCAGCAGGGACAGAAATTCCTACGAGCAGTACTTC.

In DNA form, the CDR3 reads TGTGCCAGCAGTTTCCTGGGAGCAGCTGGCTACACCTTC. Its protein is CASSFLGAAGYTF. V and J are TRBV27 and TRBJ1-2; D uncertain. Deletions cut 3 bases from V and 7 bases from J, with 12 bases between. The germline gives CDR1 MNHEY, CDR2 SMNVEV (reference sequence). There are 13 residues in the CDR3.

The chain is built from TRBV24-1 and TRBJ2-1, with D uncertain. Per germline, CDR1 KGHDR and CDR2 SFDVKD. The CDR3 runs to 12 residues. The germline V and J ends were trimmed by 4 bases and 6 bases, with 6 bases remaining between them. The CDR3 DNA is TGTGCCACCAGTGACCGTCCCAATGAGCAGTTCTTC. It encodes CATSDRPNEQFF.

V usage is TRBV4-1 and J usage is TRBJ2-7; 7 bases fit TRBD2. After removal of 1 base from V and 5 bases from J, the junction contained 8 bases not matched to a gene. The germline V gene encodes CDR1 MGHRA and CDR2 YSYEKL. The CDR3 length is 15 residues. This chain's CDR3 is CASSQGIREVHEQYF. The CDR3 coding sequence is TGCGCCAGCAGCCAAGGAATTCGGGAGGTTCACGAGCAGTACTTC.

The chain couples TRBV30 to TRBJ2-2, with 9 bases lining up with TRBD2. The CDR3 spans 15 residues. The V segment lost 4 bases and the J segment 5 bases; nucleotides outside the gene matches: 8. Germline assignment: CDR1 GTSNPN and CDR2 SVGIG (reference sequence). The CDR3 protein is CAWNPAGGPTGELFF. The CDR3 DNA sequence: TGTGCCTGGAACCCAGCGGGGGGCCCAACCGGGGAGCTGTTTTTT.

The chain joins TRBV5-6 to TRBJ2-1; weak D call: TRBD1 (5 bases). V dropped 4 bases and J dropped 9 bases, with 17 bases sitting between them. Per the germline V gene, CDR1 is SGHDT and CDR2 is YYEEEE. The CDR3 has 14 amino acids. Written as DNA, the CDR3 is TGTGCCAGCAGCCCTCGACAGTTATCGGGTGAGCAGTTCTTC. Protein sequence: CASSPRQLSGEQFF. The entire variable domain, with the rest obtained from reference TRBV5-6 and TRBJ2-1, is as follows: DAGVTQSPTHLIKTRGQQVTLRCSPKSGHDTVSWYQQALGQGPQFIFQYYEEEERQRGNFPDRFSGHQFPNYSSELNVNALLLGDSALYLCASSPRQLSGEQFFGPGTRLTVL.

The J gene is TRBJ2-1, the V gene TRBV5-1; 11 bases are shared with TRBD2. With V trimmed by 2 bases and J by 7 bases, 14 bases remained unmatched. Germline assignment: CDR1 SGHRS and CDR2 YFSETQ. There are 18 residues in the CDR3. The CDR3 DNA sequence: TGCGCCAGCAGCTTCCCAGAAGGACTAGCGGGTTATGGGAATGAGCAGTTCTTC. Its translation is CASSFPEGLAGYGNEQFF.

This sequence joins TRBV28 and TRBJ1-6, with 9 bases aligning to TRBD1. The CDR3 contains 14 residues. CDR1 MDHEN and CDR2 SYDVKM come from the germline V gene. Germline trimming cut 5 bases from V and 9 bases from J; bases unmatched to any gene: 5. The CDR3 region has the DNA TGTGCCAGCAGTGCGGGACAGGGCTTTTCACCCCTCCACTTT. This codes for CASSAGQGFSPLHF.

This chain connects TRBV12-3 or TRBV12-4 to TRBJ1-2, with a tentative D call TRBD1 (5 bases). The CDR3 is 13 amino acids. V lost 2 bases to trimming and J lost 5 bases, with 9 bases between them. Here the CDR3 reads CASSLTGTYGYTF. The DNA of the CDR3 is TGTGCCAGCAGTTTAACAGGAACTTATGGCTACACCTTC.

The rearrangement links TRBV6-6 to TRBJ2-1; 10 bases line up with TRBD2. Germline-derived CDR1 and CDR2 are MNHNY and SVGAGI (reference sequence). With 7 bases clipped from V and 8 bases from J, the junction kept 14 bases outside the gene matches. CDR3 length equals 16 residues. As DNA, the CDR3 is TGTGCCAGCAATCGATCCCCTAGCGGGAGTTGGGATGAGCAGTTCTTC. Translating gives CASNRSPSGSWDEQFF.

The rearrangement uses TRBV19 and TRBJ2-5; TRBD2 matches 8 bases. This CDR3 has 15 residues. Germline trimming cut 6 bases from V and 1 base from J; bases unmatched to any gene: 7. Per germline, CDR1 LNHDA and CDR2 SQIVND (reference sequence). CDR3 sequence reads: CASSPPGGGQETQYF. The CDR3 region has the DNA TGTGCCAGTAGCCCTCCCGGGGGGGGCCAAGAGACCCAGTACTTC.

The J gene is TRBJ2-2, the V gene TRBV7-8; D unclear. V was cut by 1 base and J by 1 base, with 10 bases left in between. This CDR3 is built from 16 residues. Germline V gene data show CDR1 as SGHVS and CDR2 as FQNEAQ. CDR3 amino acids: CASSLEWRRNTGELFF. CDR3 coding DNA: TGTGCCAGCAGCTTAGAGTGGCGGCGGAACACCGGGGAGCTGTTTTTT.

V gene TRBV5-1 combines with J gene TRBJ2-6; D remains unclear. Trimming shortened V by 3 bases and J by 2 bases, and 9 bases separated the two germline ends. The CDR3 covers 15 residues. Germline V gives CDR1 SGHRS, CDR2 YFSETQ. The CDR3 nucleotides are TGCGCCAGCAGCTCAGACATAACTGGGGCCAACGTCCTGACTTTC. Encoded protein: CASSSDITGANVLTF.

The chain is built from TRBV18 and TRBJ2-5; 10 bases align to TRBD2. CDR1 is KGHSH, CDR2 LQKENI, per germline. The CDR3 has 17 amino acids. With 0 bases clipped from V and 2 bases from J, the junction kept 6 bases outside the gene matches. CDR3 region: CASSPPSLAGVQETQYF. As DNA, the CDR3 is TGTGCCAGCTCACCACCGTCTCTAGCGGGGGTACAAGAGACCCAGTACTTC.

This clone occurred once. The genes are TRBV27 and TRBJ2-1; D is uncertain. The CDR3 spans 16 residues. V lost 3 bases to trimming and J lost 0 bases, with 12 bases between them. Germline CDR1 is MNHEY and CDR2 is SMNVEV (reference sequence). CDR3 region: CASSLLTRSSYNEQFF. DNA for the CDR3: TGTGCCAGCAGTTTGCTCACGAGGAGCTCCTACAATGAGCAGTTCTTC.

The chain has TRBV28 and TRBJ1-3; 9 bases map to TRBD1. Germline V gene lookup returns CDR1 MDHEN and CDR2 SYDVKM. J lost 5 bases, V lost 3 bases, and 5 bases had no gene match. The CDR3 sequence is 15 residues long. The CDR3 region is CASSFFGTGRNTIYF. The CDR3 DNA follows: TGTGCCAGCAGTTTTTTCGGGACAGGGAGAAACACCATATATTTT.

The chain uses TRBV5-6 and TRBJ1-2, with D possibly TRBD1 on 6 matching bases. The germline V and J ends were trimmed by 2 bases and 4 bases, with 15 bases remaining between them. Germline-derived CDR1 and CDR2 are SGHDT and YYEEEE. The CDR3 is 15 residues long. Written as DNA, the CDR3 is TGTGCCAGCAGCTTTCAGGGGCGCCCCATCTATGGCTACACCTTC. This sequence encodes CASSFQGRPIYGYTF.

The CDR3 bases are TGTGCCAGCAGTCCCAGGAGGGCTGAAGCTTTCTTT. Translation: CASSPRRAEAFF. The chain links TRBV2 to TRBJ1-1; D is unresolved. The CDR3 extends over 12 amino acids. Germline lookup yields CDR1 SNHLY and CDR2 FYNNEI. The V end was cut by 5 bases, the J end by 6 bases, with 10 bases between.

This chain connects TRBV3-1 (or the pseudogene TRBV3-2) to TRBJ2-7, with 10 bases aligning to TRBD2. Germline CDR1 reads LGHDT; CDR2 reads YNNKEL (reference sequence). CDR3 length: 14 residues. Losses at the gene ends were 4 bases for V and 6 bases for J; bases not matched to a gene: 6. DNA of the CDR3: TGTGCCAGCAGCCTCTCTAGCGGGAGAGGCGAGCAGTACTTC. This sequence encodes CASSLSSGRGEQYF.

The CDR3 loop reads CASSARGEAFF. CDR3 sequence (DNA): TGTGCCAGCAGCGCCAGAGGTGAAGCTTTCTTT. The gene calls are TRBV9 and TRBJ1-1; D not resolved. Looked up from germline, CDR1 is SGDLS and CDR2 is YYNGEE. This CDR3 contains 11 residues. V lost 3 bases, J lost 7 bases, and 7 bases lay in between. Combining the CDR3 with reference TRBV9 and TRBJ1-1 gives the whole variable domain DSGVTQTPKHLITATGQRVTLRCSPRSGDLSVYWYQQSLDQGLQFLIQYYNGEERAKGNILERFSAQQFPDLHSELNLSSLELGDSALYFCASSARGEAFFGQGTRLTVV.

The chain uses TRBV9 and TRBJ2-7; possibly TRBD2 for D (6 bases). Trimming pared 3 bases from V and 5 bases from J, leaving 18 bases between. Per germline, CDR1 SGDLS and CDR2 YYNGEE. This CDR3 is 15 amino acids long. The CDR3 region is CASSAEGRSRNEQYF. The CDR3 bases are TGTGCCAGCAGCGCAGAAGGGAGGTCGAGGAACGAGCAGTACTTC.

In its sample, this clone was seen once. The V call is TRBV28, the J call TRBJ2-3, with 11 nucleotides matching TRBD1. There are 15 residues in the CDR3. The V and J ends lost 5 bases and 3 bases, in that order; junction bases with no gene match: 4. Germline assignment: CDR1 MDHEN and CDR2 SYDVKM. The CDR3 here is CASSTGTGGTDTQYF. The CDR3 DNA reads as TGTGCCAGCAGTACCGGGACAGGGGGAACAGATACGCAGTATTTT.

This chain connects TRBV29-1 to TRBJ2-1; weak D call: TRBD2 (6 bases). Germline CDR1 SQVTM, CDR2 ANQGSEA. The CDR3 totals 13 residues. The V end lost 4 bases, the J end lost 8 bases, and 15 bases lay between the germline ends. The CDR3 nucleotides are TGCAGCGTTGGCGGGACGACCTGGGATGAGCAGTTCTTC. It yields the protein CSVGGTTWDEQFF.

The chain joins TRBV19 to TRBJ2-2; D is unclear. The germline V gene encodes CDR1 LNHDA and CDR2 SQIVND (reference sequence). Trimming took off 3 bases at V and 6 bases at J, with 5 bases between the two ends. The length of the CDR3 is 12 residues. The CDR3 region is CASSIPPGELFF. The CDR3, as DNA: TGTGCCAGTAGTATCCCTCCCGGGGAGCTGTTTTTT.

Comment on this clone: This same CDR3 is encoded by further DNA sequences in the sample. V usage is TRBV5-1 and J usage is TRBJ2-1, with 10 bases aligning to TRBD1. The CDR3 is 15 residues long. The germline V gene encodes CDR1 SGHRS and CDR2 YFSETQ. The trim removed 3 bases at V and 3 bases at J, leaving 3 bases unmatched. CDR3 DNA: TGCGCCAGCAGCTCTGGACAGGGGGTCTACAATGAGCAGTTCTTC. This codes for CASSSGQGVYNEQFF.

V is TRBV4-1 and J is TRBJ2-3, with 9 bases identical to TRBD2. V was pared by 3 bases and J by 1 base, with 5 bases of the junction left unmatched. Germline V lookup: CDR1 MGHRA, CDR2 YSYEKL. The CDR3 spans 16 residues. CDR3 bases: TGCGCCAGCAGCCAGATAGCGGGGGCCCGCACAGATACGCAGTATTTT. Encoded protein: CASSQIAGARTDTQYF.

As DNA, the CDR3 is TGCGCCAGCAGCTTGGGGGGTAGCGAAAACATTCAGTACTTC. The encoded protein is CASSLGGSENIQYF. V and J are TRBV5-1 and TRBJ2-4; possibly TRBD2 for D (5 bases). The germline V gene encodes CDR1 SGHRS and CDR2 YFSETQ. Trimming left V 0 bases short and J 5 bases short, with 9 bases between. This CDR3 comprises 14 residues.

The gene calls are TRBV7-9 and TRBJ1-2, with D unresolved. The length of the CDR3 is 14 residues. Trimming pared 1 base from V and 4 bases from J, leaving 10 bases between. Per germline, CDR1 SEHNR and CDR2 FQNEAQ (reference sequence). The CDR3 nucleotides are TGTGCCAGCAGCTTAGTGGAGACCGGCTATGGCTACACCTTC. This codes for CASSLVETGYGYTF.

The J gene is TRBJ1-6, the V gene TRBV6-4, with 8 bases identical to TRBD1. The ends lost 3 bases at V and 7 bases at J; junction bases unmatched: 11. CDR3 size: 17 residues. The germline V gene has CDR1 MRHNA and CDR2 SNTAGT. The CDR3 loop reads CASSDSEDREGNSPLHF. The CDR3 DNA sequence: TGTGCCAGCAGTGATTCGGAGGACAGGGAGGGGAATTCACCCCTCCACTTT.

The chain combines TRBV12-3 or TRBV12-4 with TRBJ2-7, with TRBD2 as a possible D gene (6 bases). Between the trimmed V and J ends, which lost 6 bases and 5 bases, there was a span of 11 bases. The CDR3 has 12 residues. The CDR3 sequence is CASSLLAHEQYF. CDR3 DNA: TGTGCCAGCAGCTTACTAGCCCACGAGCAGTACTTC.

The rearrangement joins TRBV5-5 to TRBJ2-3; 7 positions match TRBD2. CDR1 and CDR2 from the germline V gene are SGHKS and YYEKEE (reference sequence). V lost 0 bases and J lost 10; bases outside the gene matches: 2. This CDR3 is 12 amino acids long. This CDR3 is CASSLGEGAQYF. The CDR3 coding sequence is TGTGCCAGCAGCTTGGGGGAGGGAGCGCAGTATTTT.